This record concerns one T cell receptor (beta chain) sequence. Amplification started from genomic DNA. Multiplex PCR with 30 forward and 13 reverse primers amplified the TCR beta CDR3. TCRdb reprocessed the multiplex PCR reads with MiXCR, giving one entry per CDR3 protein. The repertoire holds 250,000 or so distinct CDR3 sequences, with 40% to 50% as singletons. The sample comes from a study of type 1 and type 2 diabetes patients. As for the study in general: Sequencing for the whole study yielded over 15 million paired-end reads.

V lost 4 bases and J 10 bases, leaving 10 bases between the germline ends. CDR3 length equals 11 residues. The material sequenced was peripheral blood mononuclear cells (PBMCs). The chain joins TRBV12-3 or TRBV12-4 to TRBJ1-1; D unclear. This TCR was sampled from a man aged 18 to 29 with type 2 diabetes. CDR3 protein: CASSYPGVAFF. For the CDR3, the DNA is TGTGCCAGCAGTTACCCCGGGGTAGCTTTCTTT.